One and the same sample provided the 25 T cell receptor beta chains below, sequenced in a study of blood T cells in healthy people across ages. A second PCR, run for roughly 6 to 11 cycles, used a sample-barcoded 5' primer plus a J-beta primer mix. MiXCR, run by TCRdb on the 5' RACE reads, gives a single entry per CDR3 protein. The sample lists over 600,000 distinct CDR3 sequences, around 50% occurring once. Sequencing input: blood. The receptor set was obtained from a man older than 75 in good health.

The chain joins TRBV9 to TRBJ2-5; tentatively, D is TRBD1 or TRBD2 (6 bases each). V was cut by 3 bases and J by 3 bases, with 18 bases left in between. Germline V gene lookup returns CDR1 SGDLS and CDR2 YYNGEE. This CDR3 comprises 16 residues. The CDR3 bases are TGTGCCAGCAGCGGGGGGCAAGTCGGCGGGAAAGAGACCCAGTACTTC. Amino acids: CASSGGQVGGKETQYF.

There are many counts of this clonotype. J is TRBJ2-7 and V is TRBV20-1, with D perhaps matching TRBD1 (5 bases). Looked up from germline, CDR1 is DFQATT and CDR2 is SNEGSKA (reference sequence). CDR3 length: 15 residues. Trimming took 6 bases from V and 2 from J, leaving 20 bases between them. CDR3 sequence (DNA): TGCAGTGCCGCCAGGGCGGCAGGCCCTACCTACGAGCAGTACTTC. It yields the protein CSAARAAGPTYEQYF.

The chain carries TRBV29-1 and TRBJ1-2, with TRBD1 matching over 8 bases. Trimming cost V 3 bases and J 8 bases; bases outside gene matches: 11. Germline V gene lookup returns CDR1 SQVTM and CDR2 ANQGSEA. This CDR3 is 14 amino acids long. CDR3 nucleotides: TGCAGCGTTGATGCGACAGGGGTAGGGCGCGGCTACACCTTC. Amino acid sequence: CSVDATGVGRGYTF.

CDR3 nucleotides: TGTGCCAGCAGCTCGGGACGCCTTAATTCACCCCTCCACTTT. Encoded protein: CASSSGRLNSPLHF. The chain recombines TRBV12-3 or TRBV12-4 with TRBJ1-6, with a tentative D call TRBD1 (5 bases). The V and J ends lost 6 bases and 6 bases respectively, with 12 bases between them. This CDR3 contains 14 residues.

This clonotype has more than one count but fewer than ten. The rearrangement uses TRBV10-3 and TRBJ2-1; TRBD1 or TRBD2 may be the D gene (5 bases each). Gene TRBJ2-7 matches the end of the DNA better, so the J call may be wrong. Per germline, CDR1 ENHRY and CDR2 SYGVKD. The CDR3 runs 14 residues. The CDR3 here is CAISDEGSYNEQYF. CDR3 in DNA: TGTGCCATCAGTGACGAGGGGTCCTACAATGAGCAGTACTTC.

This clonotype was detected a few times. CDR3 in amino acids: CASSQDNARAGHNGYTF. CDR3 nucleotide sequence: TGTGCCAGCAGCCAAGATAATGCGCGGGCAGGGCATAATGGCTACACCTTC. This sequence joins TRBV14 and TRBJ1-2; D possibly corresponds to TRBD1 (5 bases). The CDR3 length is 17 residues. V lost 0 bases and J 6 bases, leaving 20 bases between the germline ends. Looked up from germline, CDR1 is SGHDN and CDR2 is FVKESK.

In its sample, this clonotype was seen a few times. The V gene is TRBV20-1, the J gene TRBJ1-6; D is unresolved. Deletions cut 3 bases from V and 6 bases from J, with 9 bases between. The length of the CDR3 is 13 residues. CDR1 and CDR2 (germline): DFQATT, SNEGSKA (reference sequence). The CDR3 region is CSARREGNSPLHF. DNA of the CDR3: TGCAGTGCTAGGAGAGAGGGTAATTCACCCCTCCACTTT.

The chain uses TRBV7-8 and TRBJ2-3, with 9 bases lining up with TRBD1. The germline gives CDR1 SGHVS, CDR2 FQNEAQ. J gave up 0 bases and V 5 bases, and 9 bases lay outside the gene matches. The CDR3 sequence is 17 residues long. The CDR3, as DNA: TGTGCCAGCAGCCTCGGGACAGGGCCTGCTAGCACAGATACGCAGTATTTT. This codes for CASSLGTGPASTDTQYF.

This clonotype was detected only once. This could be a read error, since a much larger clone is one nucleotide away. The CDR3 region has the DNA TGCGCCGGCAGCTTGGAACAGCCCACAGATACGCAGTATTTT. It is translated as CAGSLEQPTDTQYF. The chain joins TRBV5-1 to TRBJ2-3; D unclear. CDR3 size: 14 residues. Germline assignment: CDR1 SGHRS and CDR2 YFSETQ. Full variable domain (remainder filled in from reference TRBV5-1 and TRBJ2-3): KAGVTQTPRYLIKTRGQQVTLSCSPISGHRSVSWYQQTPGQGLQFLFEYFSETQRNKGNFPGRFSGRQFSNSRSEMNVSTLELGDSALYLCAGSLEQPTDTQYFGPGTRLTVL.

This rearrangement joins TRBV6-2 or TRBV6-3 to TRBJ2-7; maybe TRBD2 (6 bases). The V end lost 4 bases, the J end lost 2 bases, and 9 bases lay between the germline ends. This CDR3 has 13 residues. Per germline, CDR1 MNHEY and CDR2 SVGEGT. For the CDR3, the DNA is TGTGCCAGCAGTTGGCGGACTACCTACGAGCAGTACTTC. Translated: CASSWRTTYEQYF.

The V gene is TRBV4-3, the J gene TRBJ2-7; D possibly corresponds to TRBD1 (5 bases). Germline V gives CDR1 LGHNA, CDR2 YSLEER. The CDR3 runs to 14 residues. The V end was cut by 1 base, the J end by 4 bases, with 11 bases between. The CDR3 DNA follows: TGCGCCAGCAGCCAAGGGACAACAAAATACGAGCAGTACTTC. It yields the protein CASSQGTTKYEQYF.

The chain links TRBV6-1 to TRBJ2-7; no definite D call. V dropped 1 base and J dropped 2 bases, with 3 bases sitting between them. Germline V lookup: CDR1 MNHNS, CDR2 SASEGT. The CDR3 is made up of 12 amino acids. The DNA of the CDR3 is TGTGCCAGCAGTGAAGAACCCTACGAGCAGTACTTC. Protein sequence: CASSEEPYEQYF.

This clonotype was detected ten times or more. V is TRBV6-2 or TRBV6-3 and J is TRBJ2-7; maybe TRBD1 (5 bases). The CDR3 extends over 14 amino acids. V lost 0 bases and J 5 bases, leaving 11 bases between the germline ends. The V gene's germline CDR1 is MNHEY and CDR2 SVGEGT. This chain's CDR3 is CASSYSAGQNEQYF. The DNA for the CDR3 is TGTGCCAGCAGTTACTCGGCAGGACAAAACGAGCAGTACTTC.

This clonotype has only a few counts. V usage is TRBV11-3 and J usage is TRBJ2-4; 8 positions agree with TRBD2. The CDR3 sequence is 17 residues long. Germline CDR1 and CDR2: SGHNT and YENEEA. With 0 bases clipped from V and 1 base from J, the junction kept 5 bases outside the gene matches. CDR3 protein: CASSLDASGSAKNIQYF. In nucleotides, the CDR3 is TGTGCCAGCAGCTTAGACGCGAGCGGGAGTGCCAAAAACATTCAGTACTTC.

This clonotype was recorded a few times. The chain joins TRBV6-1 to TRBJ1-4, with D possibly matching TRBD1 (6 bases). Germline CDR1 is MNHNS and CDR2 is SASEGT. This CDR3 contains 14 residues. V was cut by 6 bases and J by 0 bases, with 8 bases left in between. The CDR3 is CASSNRATNEKLFF. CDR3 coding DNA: TGTGCCAGCAGCAACAGGGCAACTAATGAAAAACTGTTTTTT.

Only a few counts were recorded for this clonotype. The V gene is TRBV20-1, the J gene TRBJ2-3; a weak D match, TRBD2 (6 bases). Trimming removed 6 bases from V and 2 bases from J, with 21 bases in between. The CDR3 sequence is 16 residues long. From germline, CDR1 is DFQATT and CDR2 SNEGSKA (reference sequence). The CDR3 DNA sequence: TGCAGTGCGAGTCTCTGGCGTGCGGGGAACACAGATACGCAGTATTTT. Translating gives CSASLWRAGNTDTQYF.

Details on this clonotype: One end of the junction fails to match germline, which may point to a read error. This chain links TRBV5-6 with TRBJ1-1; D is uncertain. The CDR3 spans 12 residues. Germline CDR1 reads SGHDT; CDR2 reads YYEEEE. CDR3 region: CASSFVGTEDFF. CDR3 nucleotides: TGTGCCAGCAGCTTTGTAGGAACTGAAGATTTCTTT.

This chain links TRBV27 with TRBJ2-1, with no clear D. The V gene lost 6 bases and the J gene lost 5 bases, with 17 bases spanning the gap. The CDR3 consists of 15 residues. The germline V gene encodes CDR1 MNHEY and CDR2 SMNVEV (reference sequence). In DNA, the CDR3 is TGTGCCAGCAGCCCCCCCATTCGTGGAAACAATGAGCAGTTCTTC. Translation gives CASSPPIRGNNEQFF.

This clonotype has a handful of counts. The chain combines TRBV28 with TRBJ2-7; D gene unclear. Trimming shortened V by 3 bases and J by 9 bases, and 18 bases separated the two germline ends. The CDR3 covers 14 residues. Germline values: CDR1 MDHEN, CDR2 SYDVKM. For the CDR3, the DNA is TGTGCCAGCAGTTTGGAAAGCCGCTTTCGTGGGCAGTACTTC. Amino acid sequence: CASSLESRFRGQYF.

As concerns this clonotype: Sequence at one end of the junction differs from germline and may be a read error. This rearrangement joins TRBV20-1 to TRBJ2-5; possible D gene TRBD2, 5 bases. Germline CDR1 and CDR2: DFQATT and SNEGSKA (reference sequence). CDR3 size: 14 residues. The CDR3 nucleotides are TGCAGTGCTAGTTCAGCGGCCAACCAAGAGACCCACTACTTC. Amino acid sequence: CSASSAANQETHYF.

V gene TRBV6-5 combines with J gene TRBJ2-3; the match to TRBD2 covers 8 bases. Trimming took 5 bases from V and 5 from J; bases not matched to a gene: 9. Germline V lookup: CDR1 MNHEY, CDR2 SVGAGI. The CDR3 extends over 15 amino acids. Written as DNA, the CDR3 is TGTGCCAGCAGTCGAAGCGGGGGTCGTCAAGATACGCAGTATTTT. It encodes CASSRSGGRQDTQYF.

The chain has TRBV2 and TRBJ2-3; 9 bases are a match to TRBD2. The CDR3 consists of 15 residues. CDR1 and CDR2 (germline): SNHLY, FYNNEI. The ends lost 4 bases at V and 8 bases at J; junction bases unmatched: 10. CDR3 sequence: CASSVVAGVGVTQYF. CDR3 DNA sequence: TGTGCCAGCAGTGTCGTAGCGGGAGTTGGTGTTACGCAGTATTTT.

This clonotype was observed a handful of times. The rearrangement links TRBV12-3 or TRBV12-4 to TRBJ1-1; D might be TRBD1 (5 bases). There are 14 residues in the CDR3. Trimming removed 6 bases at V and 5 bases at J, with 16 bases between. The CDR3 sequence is CASSSTGRWTEAFF. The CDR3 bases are TGTGCCAGCAGCAGTACAGGCCGATGGACTGAAGCTTTCTTT.

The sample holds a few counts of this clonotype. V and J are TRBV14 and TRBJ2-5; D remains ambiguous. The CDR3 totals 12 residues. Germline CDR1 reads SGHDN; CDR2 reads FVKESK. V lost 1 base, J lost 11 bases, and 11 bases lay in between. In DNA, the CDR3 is TGTGCCAGCAGCCAAGGTCCCGAGGAGCAGTACTTC. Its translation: CASSQGPEEQYF. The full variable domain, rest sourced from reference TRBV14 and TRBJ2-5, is EAGVTQFPSHSVIEKGQTVTLRCDPISGHDNLYWYRRVMGKEIKFLLHFVKESKQDESGMPNNRFLAERTGGTYSTLKVQPAELEDSGVYFCASSQGPEEQYFGPGTRLLVL.

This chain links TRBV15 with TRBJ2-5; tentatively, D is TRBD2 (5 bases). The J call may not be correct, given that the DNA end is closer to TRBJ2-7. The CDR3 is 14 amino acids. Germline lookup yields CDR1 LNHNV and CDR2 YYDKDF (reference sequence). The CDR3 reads CATSRDWGVYEQYF. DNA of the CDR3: TGTGCCACCAGCAGAGATTGGGGAGTCTACGAGCAGTACTTC.